Described below is a single TCR beta chain sequence and its context. Its antigen is currently unknown. The entry originates in a study of cytomegalovirus exposure and HLA in healthy donors. Study results and caveats: Within an earlier analysis, most TCR beta V segments proved productive either about 90% or about 30% of the time.

PCR amplification relied on 60 Vbeta primers (plus 13 Jbeta primers). Libraries were prepared by immunoSEQ multiplex PCR; TCRdb keeps only in-frame clonotypes and omits some of them. This repertoire shows tens of thousands of clones, roughly 67% found once; its top ten account for approximately 7.6%. This CDR3 contains 15 residues. With V trimmed by 7 bases and J by 0 bases, 8 bases remained unmatched. Per germline, CDR1 SGHTA and CDR2 FQGNSA. The chain is built from TRBV7-2 and TRBJ2-7; 8 bases line up with TRBD2. This receptor was obtained from a man aged 35-49 years in good health and CMV-seropositive. The sample taken for sequencing was PBMCs. In nucleotides, the CDR3 is TGTGCCAGCACCACGACTAGCGCCTACTCCTACGAGCAGTACTTC. Its protein is CASTTTSAYSYEQYF. Based on the CDR3 plus reference TRBV7-2 and TRBJ2-7, the full variable domain is GAGVSQSPSNKVTEKGKDVELRCDPISGHTALYWYRQSLGQGLEFLIYFQGNSAPDKSGLPSDRFSAERTGGSVSTLTIQRTQQEDSAVYLCASTTTSAYSYEQYFGPGTRLTVT.